This entry is about one TCR beta chain. The CDR3 has 17 amino acids. The ends were cut back, 0 bases at V and 0 bases at J, with 15 bases in the middle. CDR1 MGHRA and CDR2 YSYEKL come from the germline V gene. Repertoires were generated with immunoSEQ multiplex PCR, while TCRdb's copy carries only in-frame clones and drops some. In the table there are some 110,000 clones, roughly four fifths of which are singletons. The source of the sample is a study of blood T cell repertoires in COVID-19. About the study: The United States, Italy and Spain were the sources of the acute and convalescent COVID-19 samples.

The sample was peripheral blood. The chain links TRBV4-1 to TRBJ2-7; D is perhaps TRBD1 (7 bases). The receptor's source is a man in his 70s with active or convalescent COVID-19. CDR3 sequence (DNA): TGCGCCAGCAGCCAAGAGCAGGGGGGCCATTTCTCCTACGAGCAGTACTTC. Protein product: CASSQEQGGHFSYEQYF.